This T cell receptor beta chain was recorded in a study of T cell clones after liver transplantation. The wider study: At least one year of complete immunosuppression withdrawal without enzymes over twice normal defined tolerance.

Of note for this clone: The antigen is unknown.

The study's findings and limits: Low donor cell numbers restricted donor-reactive repertoire measurement in a couple of subjects.

Generated by immunoSEQ multiplex PCR, the TCRdb table keeps only in-frame clones and is missing some. The sample has over 50,000 clones, roughly nine tenths seen once. The CDR3 sequence is 16 residues long. Losses at the gene ends were 5 bases for V and 1 base for J; bases not matched to a gene: 6. Germline CDR1 LGHNA, CDR2 YNFKEQ. The sequencing here drew on CD8+ T cells from blood, taken 12 months after liver transplant. The chain uses TRBV4-2 and TRBJ2-3, with 10 bases aligning to TRBD1. This sequence originates from a human patient who received a liver transplant. Some T cells here may be from the graft donor. The CDR3 DNA reads TGTGCCAGCAGCGACCGGACAGGGGGGGGCACAGATACGCAGTATTTT. It specifies CASSDRTGGGTDTQYF.